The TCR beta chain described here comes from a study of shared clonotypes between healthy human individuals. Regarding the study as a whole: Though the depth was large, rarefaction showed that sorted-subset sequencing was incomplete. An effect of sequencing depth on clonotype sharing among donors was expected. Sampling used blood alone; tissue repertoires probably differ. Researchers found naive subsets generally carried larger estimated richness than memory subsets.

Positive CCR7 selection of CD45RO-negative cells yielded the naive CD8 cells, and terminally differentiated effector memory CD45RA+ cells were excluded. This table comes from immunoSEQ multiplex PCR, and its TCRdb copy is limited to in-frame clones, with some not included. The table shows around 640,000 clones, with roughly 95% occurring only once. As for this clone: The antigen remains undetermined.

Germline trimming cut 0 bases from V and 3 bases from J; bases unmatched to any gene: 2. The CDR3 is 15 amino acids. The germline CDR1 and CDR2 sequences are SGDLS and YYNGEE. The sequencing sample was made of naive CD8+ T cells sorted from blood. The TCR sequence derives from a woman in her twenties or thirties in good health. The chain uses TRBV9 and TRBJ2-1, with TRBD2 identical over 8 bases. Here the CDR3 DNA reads TGTGCCAGCAGCGTAGGGACTAGCCTCTACAATGAGCAGTTCTTC. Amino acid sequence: CASSVGTSLYNEQFF. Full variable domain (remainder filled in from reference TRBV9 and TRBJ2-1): DSGVTQTPKHLITATGQRVTLRCSPRSGDLSVYWYQQSLDQGLQFLIQYYNGEERAKGNILERFSAQQFPDLHSELNLSSLELGDSALYFCASSVGTSLYNEQFFGPGTRLTVL.